These 29 T cell receptor beta chains were sequenced from one sample in a study of beta chain features in type 1 diabetes. The study, taken as a whole, reports: Among all four CD4+ subsets, Type 1 diabetes patients had TCRB CDR3s that were moderately but significantly shorter.

Expressed TCRB transcripts were sequenced because the isolated RNA had all been reverse transcribed beforehand. Sequencing was performed with immunoSEQ multiplex PCR; in TCRdb, only in-frame clones are kept and a portion is missing. The table records 600,000 to 750,000 clones, under 15% of them present only once. These TCRs are of unknown antigen specificity. Sequenced input: naive CD4+ T cells from blood. These receptors were obtained from a young man with type 1 diabetes.

This clone was found a few times. The chain employs TRBV15 and TRBJ2-7; 10 bases are shared with TRBD1. CDR3 size: 17 residues. Germline-derived CDR1 and CDR2 are LNHNV and YYDKDF (reference sequence). Losses at the gene ends were 1 base for V and 3 bases for J; bases not matched to a gene: 9. The DNA of the CDR3 is TGTGCCACCAGCAGAGTCCCGGGACAGGGGACATTCTACGAGCAGTACTTC. Residues: CATSRVPGQGTFYEQYF.

This clone was counted between two and nine times. The chain uses TRBV4-3 and TRBJ2-2; D remains unclear. Germline CDR1 is LGHNA and CDR2 is YSLEER. This CDR3 is built from 17 residues. V was pared by 0 bases and J by 1 base, with 12 bases between. The CDR3 reads CASSQEVAGLNTGELFF. The CDR3 DNA reads as TGCGCCAGCAGCCAAGAGGTGGCAGGCCTGAACACCGGGGAGCTGTTTTTT.

This clone was counted a few times. CDR3 loop: CASSPQGPYEQYF. In DNA, the CDR3 is TGTGCCAGCAGCCCACAGGGTCCGTACGAGCAGTACTTC. The chain employs TRBV11-2 and TRBJ2-7; possible D gene TRBD1, 6 bases. CDR3 size: 13 residues. V was cut by 5 bases and J by 4 bases, with 12 bases left in between. The germline gives CDR1 SGHAT, CDR2 FQNNGV.

This sequence joins TRBV7-2 and TRBJ2-3; 9 bases fit TRBD1. CDR1 and CDR2 (germline): SGHTA, FQGNSA. The CDR3 is 15 amino acids. V shed 1 base and J 6 bases; nucleotides not matched to a gene: 5. CDR3 DNA: TGTGCCAGCAGCTTAGGACAGGGGGTATGGGATACGCAGTATTTT. Residues: CASSLGQGVWDTQYF.

The chain combines TRBV19 with TRBJ2-7; the D gene could be TRBD1 or TRBD2 (5 bases each). The V end lost 7 bases, the J end lost 4 bases, and 14 bases lay between the germline ends. Germline V CDR1 and CDR2: LNHDA, SQIVND (reference sequence). This CDR3 comprises 13 residues. The CDR3 reads CASTDGTKYEQYF. DNA for the CDR3: TGTGCCAGTACGGACGGGACGAAGTACGAGCAGTACTTC.

The V and J genes are TRBV2 and TRBJ1-5; D perhaps matches TRBD1 (5 bases). Germline V gene data show CDR1 as SNHLY and CDR2 as FYNNEI. The CDR3 contains 15 residues. V dropped 1 base and J dropped 7 bases, with 14 bases sitting between them. The CDR3 DNA reads as TGTGCCAGCAGTGAAGGGCAGGGCAGTTGGCAGCCCCAGCATTTT. Translated, it gives CASSEGQGSWQPQHF. The full variable domain, rest sourced from reference TRBV2 and TRBJ1-5, is EPEVTQTPSHQVTQMGQEVILRCVPISNHLYFYWYRQILGQKVEFLVSFYNNEISEKSEIFDDQFSVERPDGSNFTLKIRSTKLEDSAMYFCASSEGQGSWQPQHFGDGTRLSIL.

This clone showed up just a few times. The chain couples TRBV7-2 to TRBJ2-7; no firm D call. Looked up from germline, CDR1 is SGHTA and CDR2 is FQGNSA. This CDR3 has 15 residues. V lost 3 bases to trimming and J lost 5 bases, with 17 bases between them. In DNA form, the CDR3 reads TGTGCCAGCAGCTTGAGGAGACTTCTACCCCACGAGCAGTACTTC. This encodes CASSLRRLLPHEQYF.

The V and J genes are TRBV19 and TRBJ2-3; D is ambiguous. Trimming pared 3 bases from V and 4 bases from J, leaving 5 bases between. The CDR3 is 12 residues long. CDR1 and CDR2 (germline): LNHDA, SQIVND (reference sequence). CDR3 bases: TGTGCCAGTAGTATCCAGGCAGATACGCAGTATTTT. This gives the protein CASSIQADTQYF.

This chain links TRBV18 with TRBJ2-1; tentatively, D is TRBD1 (6 bases). Per the germline V gene, CDR1 is KGHSH and CDR2 is LQKENI. This CDR3 region has 13 residues. Trimming removed 2 bases at V and 8 bases at J, with 10 bases between. This CDR3 reads CASSPTGLHEQFF. The CDR3 DNA sequence: TGTGCCAGCTCACCAACAGGGCTGCATGAGCAGTTCTTC.

The chain links TRBV6-8 to TRBJ2-5; TRBD1 agrees at 10 bases. The CDR3 runs to 13 residues. V trimming: 8 bases; J trimming: 5 bases; junction bases outside the gene matches: 5. Germline assignment: CDR1 MNHGY and CDR2 SAAAGT. The CDR3 here is CASGGTGAETQYF. The DNA for the CDR3 is TGTGCCAGCGGAGGGACAGGGGCCGAGACCCAGTACTTC.

The V gene is TRBV7-2, the J gene TRBJ1-1; 7 bases map to TRBD1. The CDR3 is 15 amino acids. V dropped 4 bases and J dropped 7; count of bases not matched to a gene: 12. CDR1 and CDR2 from the germline V gene are SGHTA and FQGNSA. The CDR3 protein is CASSSSTGWSGEAFF. CDR3 sequence (DNA): TGTGCCAGCAGCTCCTCGACAGGGTGGTCGGGTGAAGCTTTCTTT.

This clone was observed a few times. The chain links TRBV5-1 to TRBJ2-3; TRBD1 or TRBD2 may be the D gene (5 bases each). V dropped 5 bases and J dropped 2 bases, with 24 bases sitting between them. The CDR3 sequence is 18 residues long. Germline CDR1 reads SGHRS; CDR2 reads YFSETQ. The CDR3 DNA sequence: TGCGCCAGCAGACCCGGGACCCTGGTTACGCGTTACACAGATACGCAGTATTTT. Encoded protein: CASRPGTLVTRYTDTQYF.

This clone has only a few counts. The chain is built from TRBV30 and TRBJ2-7, with 7 positions matching TRBD1. The CDR3 covers 14 residues. Germline CDR1 and CDR2: GTSNPN and SVGIG (reference sequence). The junction had 8 bases not matched to a gene; V was cut back by 3 bases and J by 3 bases. The CDR3 DNA reads TGTGCCTGGAGCCCGGGACAGTCCGACTACGAGCAGTACTTC. The encoded protein is CAWSPGQSDYEQYF.

J is TRBJ2-3 and V is TRBV11-2; possibly TRBD1 for D (6 bases). Germline V gives CDR1 SGHAT, CDR2 FQNNGV. Deletions cut 3 bases from V and 0 bases from J, with 13 bases between. The CDR3 sequence is 16 residues long. Written as DNA, the CDR3 is TGTGCCAGCAGCTTTGAGGGGGTCTCTAGCACAGATACGCAGTATTTT. Translation: CASSFEGVSSTDTQYF. Full variable domain (outside the CDR3, taken from reference TRBV11-2 and TRBJ2-3): EAGVAQSPRYKIIEKRQSVAFWCNPISGHATLYWYQQILGQGPKLLIQFQNNGVVDDSQLPKDRFSAERLKGVDSTLKIQPAKLEDSAVYLCASSFEGVSSTDTQYFGPGTRLTVL.

This clone was picked up a small number of times. Within the sample, other DNA sequences also encode this same CDR3. The V and J genes are TRBV6-5 and TRBJ2-1; D gene unclear. The germline gives CDR1 MNHEY, CDR2 SVGAGI. The CDR3 is 15 amino acids. Trimming cost V 0 bases and J 1 base, with 7 bases left between them. As DNA, the CDR3 is TGTGCCAGCAGTTACTCGGGCAGTTCCTACAATGAGCAGTTCTTC. Protein: CASSYSGSSYNEQFF.

With regard to this clone: The same CDR3 arises from other DNA sequences in this sample as well. The rearrangement joins TRBV18 to TRBJ1-1; D uncertain. Germline CDR1 is KGHSH and CDR2 is LQKENI. Trimming pared 1 base from V and 2 bases from J, leaving 5 bases between. The CDR3 extends over 13 amino acids. The CDR3 spells CASSPQGNTEAFF. The CDR3, as DNA: TGTGCCAGCTCACCACAGGGTAACACTGAAGCTTTCTTT.

The chain couples TRBV6-1 to TRBJ2-5; a possible D gene is TRBD2 (5 bases). Between the trimmed V and J ends, which lost 10 bases and 1 base, there was a span of 10 bases. The CDR3 extends over 12 amino acids. The V gene's germline CDR1 is MNHNS and CDR2 SASEGT. CDR3 sequence: CAIGLPQETQYF. In DNA form, the CDR3 reads TGTGCCATCGGACTGCCCCAAGAGACCCAGTACTTC.

This clone was counted between two and nine times. The chain employs TRBV29-1 and TRBJ1-1; D not resolved. The CDR3 consists of 12 residues. Trimming stripped 7 bases from V and 5 bases from J, with 14 bases between. CDR1 is SQVTM, CDR2 ANQGSEA, per germline. The CDR3 DNA follows: TGCAGCGCTATCCTTTGGGGTACTGAAGCTTTCTTT. Translated, it gives CSAILWGTEAFF.

This rearrangement joins TRBV12-5 to TRBJ2-3; 7 nucleotides line up with TRBD1. The V gene's germline CDR1 is LGHNT and CDR2 FRNRAP. The CDR3 has 15 residues. Unmatched junction bases numbered 7, after V lost 4 bases and J lost 3 bases. CDR3 DNA sequence: TGTGCTAGTGGTTCGGGGCAGGGGGAAACAGATACGCAGTATTTT. This encodes CASGSGQGETDTQYF.

CDR3 sequence (DNA): TGCGCCAGCAGCTTGACCTCTTTAGCGGGGAACACCGGGGAGCTGTTTTTT. This encodes CASSLTSLAGNTGELFF. The V gene is TRBV5-1, the J gene TRBJ2-2, with 7 bases lining up with TRBD2. This CDR3 comprises 17 residues. Germline assignment: CDR1 SGHRS and CDR2 YFSETQ. The J segment lost 1 base and the V segment lost 1 base, leaving 7 bases of the junction unmatched.

The V gene is TRBV14, the J gene TRBJ1-1, with D tentatively TRBD1 (6 bases). Between the trimmed V and J ends, which lost 4 bases and 10 bases, there was a span of 16 bases. The germline CDR1 and CDR2 sequences are SGHDN and FVKESK. The CDR3 loop spans 13 amino acids. The CDR3, as DNA: TGTGCCAGCAGCCGCCTTCAAGGACAGCCAGCTTTCTTT. Its protein product is CASSRLQGQPAFF. Based on the CDR3 plus reference TRBV14 and TRBJ1-1, the full variable domain is EAGVTQFPSHSVIEKGQTVTLRCDPISGHDNLYWYRRVMGKEIKFLLHFVKESKQDESGMPNNRFLAERTGGTYSTLKVQPAELEDSGVYFCASSRLQGQPAFFGQGTRLTVV.

This clone was observed a few times. The gene calls are TRBV11-2 and TRBJ1-6; unclear D gene. CDR3 size: 16 residues. Germline assignment: CDR1 SGHAT and CDR2 FQNNGV. Trimming stripped 0 bases from V and 3 bases from J, with 9 bases between. The CDR3 region has the DNA TGTGCCAGCAGCTTAGAGGGTGCAGGCTATAATTCACCCCTCCACTTT. Translating it yields CASSLEGAGYNSPLHF. Full variable domain (outside the CDR3, taken from reference TRBV11-2 and TRBJ1-6): EAGVAQSPRYKIIEKRQSVAFWCNPISGHATLYWYQQILGQGPKLLIQFQNNGVVDDSQLPKDRFSAERLKGVDSTLKIQPAKLEDSAVYLCASSLEGAGYNSPLHFGNGTRLTVT.

V is TRBV7-8 and J is TRBJ1-5, with TRBD1 matching 9 bases. The V gene end was trimmed by 5 bases and the J gene end by 7 bases; junction bases not matched to a gene: 15. The CDR3 covers 17 residues. The germline V gene has CDR1 SGHVS and CDR2 FQNEAQ. The CDR3 sequence is CASSTRTGARPGQPQHF. In DNA form, the CDR3 reads TGTGCCAGCAGCACCCGGACAGGGGCTCGCCCGGGGCAGCCCCAGCATTTT.

This clone was counted only a few times. This chain's CDR3 is CASRRTGTESYEQYF. CDR3 sequence (DNA): TGTGCCAGCAGGAGAACCGGGACAGAGTCCTACGAGCAGTACTTC. V is TRBV7-9 and J is TRBJ2-7; 7 bases agree with TRBD1. Germline V CDR1 and CDR2: SEHNR, FQNEAQ (reference sequence). V lost 6 bases and J lost 1; bases outside the gene matches: 9. The CDR3 length is 15 residues. Full variable domain (remainder filled in from reference TRBV7-9 and TRBJ2-7): DTGVSQNPRHKITKRGQNVTFRCDPISEHNRLYWYRQTLGQGPEFLTYFQNEAQLEKSRLLSDRFSAERPKGSFSTLEIQRTEQGDSAMYLCASRRTGTESYEQYFGPGTRLTVT.

The chain employs TRBV27 and TRBJ1-6; D is uncertain. The germline gives CDR1 MNHEY, CDR2 SMNVEV (reference sequence). CDR3 length: 12 residues. The germline V and J ends were trimmed by 4 bases and 7 bases, with 5 bases remaining between them. Here the CDR3 reads CASSSRNSPLHF. The CDR3 nucleotides read TGTGCCAGCAGTTCGAGAAATTCACCCCTCCACTTT.

The chain uses TRBV5-1 and TRBJ2-7; D is uncertain. CDR3 length: 14 residues. The germline V and J ends were trimmed by 0 bases and 2 bases, with 9 bases remaining between them. Germline CDR1 reads SGHRS; CDR2 reads YFSETQ. The CDR3 sequence is CASSLVAQAYEQYF. Here the CDR3 DNA reads TGCGCCAGCAGCTTGGTTGCCCAAGCCTACGAGCAGTACTTC.

This clone turned up a few times. V and J are TRBV7-2 and TRBJ2-2; 8 bases match TRBD2. CDR1 and CDR2 from the germline V gene are SGHTA and FQGNSA. The CDR3 sequence is 16 residues long. The V and J ends lost 8 bases and 0 bases, in that order; junction bases with no gene match: 8. CDR3 protein: CASLLAGSANTGELFF. CDR3 nucleotide sequence: TGTGCCAGCCTTCTAGCGGGTAGCGCGAACACCGGGGAGCTGTTTTTT.

This clone was observed a handful of times. The chain joins TRBV9 to TRBJ2-7; 8 bases fit TRBD1. V dropped 2 bases and J dropped 1; count of bases not matched to a gene: 8. This CDR3 comprises 16 residues. Germline V gene lookup returns CDR1 SGDLS and CDR2 YYNGEE. This CDR3 is CASSVGMTGESYEQYF. The CDR3 bases are TGTGCCAGCAGCGTTGGGATGACAGGGGAGTCCTACGAGCAGTACTTC.

The rearrangement links TRBV6-6 to TRBJ2-1, with TRBD1 identical over 8 bases. Germline V gene data show CDR1 as MNHNY and CDR2 as SVGAGI (reference sequence). J was trimmed by 0 bases and V by 4 bases; bases with no gene match: 5. The CDR3 has 16 residues. The CDR3 DNA reads as TGTGCCAGCAGTTCAGGGGGCCCCCTCTCCTACAATGAGCAGTTCTTC. Its protein product is CASSSGGPLSYNEQFF.